The present T cell receptor beta chain was sequenced within a study of blood T cell repertoires in COVID-19. The CDR3 has 13 amino acids. Germline lookup yields CDR1 KGHSH and CDR2 LQKENI. The V end lost 4 bases, the J end lost 1 base, and 8 bases lay between the germline ends. Assay used: immunoSEQ multiplex PCR; TCRdb lists only in-frame clones, some missing. The table lists about 90,000 clones, 75% to 95% of them singletons, with over 4.5% in the top ten. Material for sequencing was peripheral blood. The chain is built from TRBV18 and TRBJ2-7; no clear D gene. The TCR comes from a man between 45 and 60 years old with acute or convalescent COVID-19. For the CDR3, the DNA is TGTGCCAGCTCACGCGGTGATTCCTACGAGCAGTACTTC. Translation: CASSRGDSYEQYF.